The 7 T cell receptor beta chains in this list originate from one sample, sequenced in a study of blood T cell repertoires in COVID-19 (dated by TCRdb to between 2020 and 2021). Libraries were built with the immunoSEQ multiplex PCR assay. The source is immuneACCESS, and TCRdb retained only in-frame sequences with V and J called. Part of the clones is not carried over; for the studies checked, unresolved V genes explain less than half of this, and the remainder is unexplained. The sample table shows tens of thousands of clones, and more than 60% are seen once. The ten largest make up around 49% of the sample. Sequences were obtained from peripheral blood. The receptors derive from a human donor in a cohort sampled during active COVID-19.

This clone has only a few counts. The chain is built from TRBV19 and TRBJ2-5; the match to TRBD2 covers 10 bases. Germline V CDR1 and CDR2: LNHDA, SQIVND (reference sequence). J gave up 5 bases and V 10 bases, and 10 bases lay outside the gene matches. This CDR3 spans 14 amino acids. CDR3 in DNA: TGTGCCACCCGTAAGCGGGAGGGCGGGGAGACCCAGTACTTC. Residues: CATRKREGGETQYF.

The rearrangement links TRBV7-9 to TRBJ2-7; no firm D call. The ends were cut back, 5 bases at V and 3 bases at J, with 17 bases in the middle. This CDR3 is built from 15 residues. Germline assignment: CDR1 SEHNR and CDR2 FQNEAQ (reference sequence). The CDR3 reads CASSNLQDHLYEQYF. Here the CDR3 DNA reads TGTGCCAGCAGCAACCTCCAGGATCACCTCTACGAGCAGTACTTC.

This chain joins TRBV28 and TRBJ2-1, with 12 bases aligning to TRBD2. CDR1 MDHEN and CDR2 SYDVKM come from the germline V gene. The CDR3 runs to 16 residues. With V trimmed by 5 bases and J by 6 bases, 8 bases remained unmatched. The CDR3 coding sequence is TGTGCCAGCAGTATCGGGACTAGCGGGTTTGTCAATGAGCAGTTCTTC. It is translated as CASSIGTSGFVNEQFF.

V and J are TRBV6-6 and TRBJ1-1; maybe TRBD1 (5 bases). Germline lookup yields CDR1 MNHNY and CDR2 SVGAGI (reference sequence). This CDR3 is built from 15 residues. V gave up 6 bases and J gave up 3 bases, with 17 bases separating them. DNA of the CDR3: TGTGCCAGCAGACGTGGGTCAGGGTGGGACACTGAAGCTTTCTTT. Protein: CASRRGSGWDTEAFF.

CDR3 DNA: TGTGCCAGCAGCTTGCGAGCTAACTATGGCTACACCTTC. This translates into CASSLRANYGYTF. The V and J genes are TRBV5-4 and TRBJ1-2; D not certain. The ends were cut back, 1 base at V and 0 bases at J, with 4 bases in the middle. CDR3 size: 13 residues. Germline CDR1 is SGHNT and CDR2 is YYREEE (reference sequence).

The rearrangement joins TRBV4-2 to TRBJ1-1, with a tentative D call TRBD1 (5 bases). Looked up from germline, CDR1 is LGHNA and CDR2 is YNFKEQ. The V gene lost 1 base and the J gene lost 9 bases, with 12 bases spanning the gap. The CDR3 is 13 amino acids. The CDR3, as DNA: TGTGCCAGCAGCCAAGGGGAGGGGTACCAAGCTTTCTTT. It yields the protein CASSQGEGYQAFF.

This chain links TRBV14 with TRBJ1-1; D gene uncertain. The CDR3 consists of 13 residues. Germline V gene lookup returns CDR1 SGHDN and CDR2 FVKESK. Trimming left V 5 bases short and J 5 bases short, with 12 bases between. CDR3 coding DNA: TGTGCCAGCAGCGCCGGAGGCTTGACTGAAGCTTTCTTT. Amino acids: CASSAGGLTEAFF.